The TCR beta chain under discussion was sequenced for a study of blood T cells in healthy people across ages. A second PCR of roughly 6 to 12 cycles used a sample-barcoded 5' primer and a J-beta primer mix. One entry per CDR3 protein, called by TCRdb with MiXCR from the 5' RACE reads. The table shows around 1,600,000 distinct CDR3 sequences, with roughly 43% occurring only once. The V gene lost 1 base and the J gene lost 0 bases, with 8 bases spanning the gap. The CDR3 sequence is 15 residues long. Germline assignment: CDR1 SGHRS and CDR2 YFSETQ. Overall study findings and caveats: Compared with aged donors, long-lived donors showed fewer expanded clones, suggesting selection. TCR beta diversity, measured per million T cells, fell in a roughly linear way with age.

Sample donors were healthy Caucasian individuals that came from Russia, aged roughly 6 to 100. Turning to this clonotype: The antigen is undetermined.

V usage is TRBV5-1 and J usage is TRBJ1-5; D remains unclear. The clonotype originates from a woman aged 18-29 years in good health. Sequenced: blood. CDR3 residues: CASSLFGDSNQPQHF. CDR3 DNA sequence: TGCGCCAGCAGCTTGTTTGGAGATAGCAATCAGCCCCAGCATTTT.